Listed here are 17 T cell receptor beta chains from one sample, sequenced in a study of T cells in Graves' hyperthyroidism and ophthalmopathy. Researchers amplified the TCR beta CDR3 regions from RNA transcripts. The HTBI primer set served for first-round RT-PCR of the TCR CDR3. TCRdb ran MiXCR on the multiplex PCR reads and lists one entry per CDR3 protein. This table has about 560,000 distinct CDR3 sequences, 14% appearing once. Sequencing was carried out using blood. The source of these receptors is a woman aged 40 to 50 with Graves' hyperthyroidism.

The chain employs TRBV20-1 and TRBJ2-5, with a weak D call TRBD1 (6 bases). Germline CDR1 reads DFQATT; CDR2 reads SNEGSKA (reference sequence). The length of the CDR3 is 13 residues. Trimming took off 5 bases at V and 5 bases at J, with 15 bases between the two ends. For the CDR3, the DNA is TGCAGTGCTCCGAACGCAGGGGACGAGACCCAGTACTTC. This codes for CSAPNAGDETQYF.

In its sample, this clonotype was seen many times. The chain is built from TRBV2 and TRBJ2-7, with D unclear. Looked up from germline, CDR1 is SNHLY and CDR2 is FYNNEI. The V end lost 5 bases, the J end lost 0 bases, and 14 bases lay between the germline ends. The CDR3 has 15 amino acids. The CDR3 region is CASSKGQQLSYEQYF. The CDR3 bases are TGTGCCAGCAGTAAAGGGCAGCAACTCTCCTACGAGCAGTACTTC.

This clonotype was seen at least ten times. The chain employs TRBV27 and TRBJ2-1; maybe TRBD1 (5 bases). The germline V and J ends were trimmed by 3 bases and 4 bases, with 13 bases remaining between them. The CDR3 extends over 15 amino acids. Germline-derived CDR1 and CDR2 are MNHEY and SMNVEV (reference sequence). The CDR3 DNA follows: TGTGCCAGCAGTTTCGGGCAGGGCCCTTACAATGAGCAGTTCTTC. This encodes CASSFGQGPYNEQFF.

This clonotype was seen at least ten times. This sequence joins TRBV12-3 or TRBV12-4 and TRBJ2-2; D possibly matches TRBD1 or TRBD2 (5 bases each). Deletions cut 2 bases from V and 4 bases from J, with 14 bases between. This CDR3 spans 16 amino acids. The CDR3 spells CASSLRGQGPTGELFF. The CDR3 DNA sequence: TGTGCCAGCAGTTTACGGGGTCAGGGACCCACCGGGGAGCTGTTTTTT.

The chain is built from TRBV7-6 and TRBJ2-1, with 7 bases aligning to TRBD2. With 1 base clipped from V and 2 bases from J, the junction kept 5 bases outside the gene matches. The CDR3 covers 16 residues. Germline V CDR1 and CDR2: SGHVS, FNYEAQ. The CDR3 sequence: CASSLGGSITYNEQFF. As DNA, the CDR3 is TGTGCCAGCAGCTTAGGCGGGAGTATAACCTACAATGAGCAGTTCTTC.

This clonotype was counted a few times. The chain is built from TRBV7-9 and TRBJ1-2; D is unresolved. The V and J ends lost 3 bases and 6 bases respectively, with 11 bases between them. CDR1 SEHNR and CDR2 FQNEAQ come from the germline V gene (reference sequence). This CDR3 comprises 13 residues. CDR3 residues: CASSFGQDNGYTF. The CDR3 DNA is TGTGCCAGCAGCTTCGGGCAGGATAATGGCTACACCTTC.

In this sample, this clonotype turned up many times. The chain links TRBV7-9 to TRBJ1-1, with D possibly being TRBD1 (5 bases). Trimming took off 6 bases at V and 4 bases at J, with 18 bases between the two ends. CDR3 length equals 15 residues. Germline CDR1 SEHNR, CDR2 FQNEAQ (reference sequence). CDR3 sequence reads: CASRPTTVVGTEAFF. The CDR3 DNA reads TGTGCCAGCAGACCGACGACAGTCGTGGGCACTGAAGCTTTCTTT.

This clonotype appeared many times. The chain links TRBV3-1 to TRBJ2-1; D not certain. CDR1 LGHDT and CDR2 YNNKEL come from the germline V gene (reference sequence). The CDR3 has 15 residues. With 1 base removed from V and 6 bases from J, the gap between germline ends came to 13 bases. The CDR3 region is CASSQVLRKINEQFF. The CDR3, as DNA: TGTGCCAGCAGCCAAGTTCTTCGGAAAATCAATGAGCAGTTCTTC.

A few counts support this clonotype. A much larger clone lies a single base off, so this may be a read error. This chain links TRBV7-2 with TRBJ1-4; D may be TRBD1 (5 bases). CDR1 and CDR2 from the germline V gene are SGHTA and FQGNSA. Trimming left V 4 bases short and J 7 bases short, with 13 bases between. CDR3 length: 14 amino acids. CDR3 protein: CASSSQPGGEKLFF. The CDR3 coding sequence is TGTGCCAGCAGCTCTCAACCCGGGGGTGAAAAACTGTTTTTT. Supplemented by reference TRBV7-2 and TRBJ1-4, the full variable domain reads GAGVSQSPSNKVTEKGKDVELRCDPISGHTALYWYRQSLGQGLEFLIYFQGNSAPDKSGLPSDRFSAERTGGSVSTLTIQRTQQEDSAVYLCASSSQPGGEKLFFGSGTQLSVL.

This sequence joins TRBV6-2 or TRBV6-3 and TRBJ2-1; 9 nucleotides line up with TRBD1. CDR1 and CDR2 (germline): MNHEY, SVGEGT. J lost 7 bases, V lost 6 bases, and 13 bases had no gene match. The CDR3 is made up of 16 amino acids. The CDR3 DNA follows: TGTGCCAGCAGCCCCTCGGGACAGGGACCTTTTAATGAGCAGTTCTTC. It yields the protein CASSPSGQGPFNEQFF.

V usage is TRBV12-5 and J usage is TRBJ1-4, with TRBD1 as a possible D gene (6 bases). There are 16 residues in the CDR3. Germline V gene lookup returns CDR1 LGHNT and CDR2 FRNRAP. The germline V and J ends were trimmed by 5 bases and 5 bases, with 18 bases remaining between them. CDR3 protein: CASGRNTGTQNEKLFF. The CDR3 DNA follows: TGTGCTAGTGGTCGAAACACCGGGACACAGAATGAAAAACTGTTTTTT.

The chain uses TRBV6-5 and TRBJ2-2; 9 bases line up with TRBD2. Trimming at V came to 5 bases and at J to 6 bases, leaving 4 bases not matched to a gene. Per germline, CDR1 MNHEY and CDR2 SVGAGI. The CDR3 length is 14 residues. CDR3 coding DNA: TGTGCCAGCAGTACCCGACTAGCGGCCGGGGAGCTGTTTTTT. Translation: CASSTRLAAGELFF.

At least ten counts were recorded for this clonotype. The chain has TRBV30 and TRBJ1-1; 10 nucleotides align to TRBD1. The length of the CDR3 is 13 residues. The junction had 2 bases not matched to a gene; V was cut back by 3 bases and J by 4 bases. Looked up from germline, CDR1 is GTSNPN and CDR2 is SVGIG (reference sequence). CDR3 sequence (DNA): TGTGCCTGGAGAGGGACAGGGGTCACTGAAGCTTTCTTT. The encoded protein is CAWRGTGVTEAFF.

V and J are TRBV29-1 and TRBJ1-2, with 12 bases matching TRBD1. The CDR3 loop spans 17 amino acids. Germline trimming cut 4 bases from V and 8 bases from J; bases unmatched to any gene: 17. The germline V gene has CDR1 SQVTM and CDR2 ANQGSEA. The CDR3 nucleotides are TGCAGCGTTGCTTTTATTGGGACAGGGGGCGTCATGTTAGGCTACACCTTC. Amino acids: CSVAFIGTGGVMLGYTF.

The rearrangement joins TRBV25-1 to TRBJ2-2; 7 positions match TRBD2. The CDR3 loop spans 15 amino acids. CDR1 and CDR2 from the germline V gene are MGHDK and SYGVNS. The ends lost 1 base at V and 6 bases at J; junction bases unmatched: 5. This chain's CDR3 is CASSEWAGVAGELFF. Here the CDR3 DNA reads TGTGCCAGCAGTGAATGGGCGGGAGTTGCCGGGGAGCTGTTTTTT.

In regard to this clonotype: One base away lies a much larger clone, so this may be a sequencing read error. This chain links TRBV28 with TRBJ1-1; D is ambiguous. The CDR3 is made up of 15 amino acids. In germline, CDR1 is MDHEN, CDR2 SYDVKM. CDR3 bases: TGTGCCCGCAGTTTATGGTGGGGTTTGAACACTGAAGCTTTCTTT. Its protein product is CARSLWWGLNTEAFF.

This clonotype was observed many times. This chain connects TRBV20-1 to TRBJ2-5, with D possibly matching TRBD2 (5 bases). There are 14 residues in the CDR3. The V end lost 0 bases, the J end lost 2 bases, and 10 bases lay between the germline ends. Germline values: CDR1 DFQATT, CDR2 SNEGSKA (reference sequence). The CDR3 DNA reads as TGCAGTGCTAGAGATGTCCAGCGGCAAGAGACCCAGTACTTC. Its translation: CSARDVQRQETQYF.